This TCR beta chain was profiled in a study of T cell responses to AZD1222 COVID-19 vaccine. Of note for this clone: What it binds is not known.

The CDR3 length is 15 residues. Trimming shortened V by 4 bases and J by 3 bases, and 13 bases separated the two germline ends. CDR1 is SGHAT and CDR2 is FQNNGV in the germline V gene. Findings of the study overall: Nearly half of unique spike-specific TCRs reportedly avoided B.1.351 and B.1.1.7 mutated regions. Spike-spanning, vaccine-associated CD4 TCRs were dominant at 160-218 and 743-854.

Sequenced by immunoSEQ multiplex PCR; TCRdb stores in-frame clones only, minus some. Here the sample spans about 150,000 clones, approximately 89% being singletons. This material consisted of peripheral blood, taken 28 days after the second AZD1222 dose. The genes are TRBV11-2 and TRBJ2-1; maybe TRBD1 (5 bases). The sequence was collected from an adult who received the AZD1222 COVID-19 vaccine. CDR3 region: CASSSHDRRYNEQFF. CDR3 bases: TGTGCCAGCAGCTCCCACGACAGACGCTACAATGAGCAGTTCTTC.